This T cell receptor beta chain was sequenced during a study of shared T cell receptors in the human thymus. Sequenced by immunoSEQ multiplex PCR; TCRdb stores in-frame clones only, minus some. The repertoire includes about 380,000 clones, just under 95% of them detected once, and approximately 0.018% sits in the top ten. V gave up 4 bases and J gave up 2 bases, with 9 bases separating them. The CDR3 is 13 amino acids. From germline, CDR1 is SGHRS and CDR2 YFSETQ. This chain uses TRBV5-1 with TRBJ1-1; D remains ambiguous. This TCR was sampled from a human donor. Sequencing input: thymocytes. The CDR3 spells CASSGEPNTEAFF. As DNA, the CDR3 is TGCGCCAGCAGCGGGGAACCCAACACTGAAGCTTTCTTT. The variable domain in full, completed from reference TRBV5-1 and TRBJ1-1, reads KAGVTQTPRYLIKTRGQQVTLSCSPISGHRSVSWYQQTPGQGLQFLFEYFSETQRNKGNFPGRFSGRQFSNSRSEMNVSTLELGDSALYLCASSGEPNTEAFFGQGTRLTVV.